This T cell receptor (beta chain) comes out of a study of T cell responses to AZD1222 COVID-19 vaccine. Germline V gene data show CDR1 as SNHLY and CDR2 as FYNNEI. V was trimmed by 5 bases and J by 0 bases, leaving 17 bases between them. CDR3 length: 16 amino acids. Some clones are missing from TCRdb's copy, which holds only in-frame ones; the method was immunoSEQ multiplex PCR. The table lists 210,000 or so clones, about 93% of them singletons, with roughly 0.99% in the top ten. The sequence was obtained from an adult in good health. The specimen comprised peripheral blood, sampled on day 0 of MenACWY control vaccination. The gene calls are TRBV2 and TRBJ2-7; either TRBD1 or TRBD2 may fit D (6 bases each). CDR3 residues: CASSPQGGFYSYEQYF. Here the CDR3 DNA reads TGTGCCAGCAGTCCCCAAGGGGGGTTCTACTCCTACGAGCAGTACTTC.